Presented here are 12 T cell receptor beta chains from one specimen sequenced in a study of control samples from healthy donors and cancer patients. The table came from immunoSEQ multiplex PCR; TCRdb's copy has only in-frame clones and leaves some out. The sample has tens of thousands of clones, 89% seen once. Sequenced: blood. The receptors here all came from a man aged 45-60 years in good health.

The rearrangement links TRBV7-3 to TRBJ1-1; 7 bases map to TRBD1. This CDR3 contains 12 residues. The germline CDR1 and CDR2 sequences are SGHTA and FQGTGA. V lost 5 bases, J lost 6 bases, and 3 bases stayed unmatched. CDR3 DNA sequence: TGTGCCAGCAGCGACGGACAGGCTGAAGCTTTCTTT. Encoded protein: CASSDGQAEAFF.

The chain carries TRBV6-5 and TRBJ1-6; TRBD1 aligns across 10 bases. This CDR3 comprises 15 residues. The V gene's germline CDR1 is MNHEY and CDR2 SVGAGI. V lost 5 bases, J lost 9 bases, and 7 bases stayed unmatched. The CDR3 DNA reads as TGTGCCAGCAGTCTTATGGGACAGGGGAGTTCACCCCTCCACTTT. Residues: CASSLMGQGSSPLHF.

The V gene is TRBV29-1, the J gene TRBJ2-2; 9 nucleotides agree with TRBD2. Germline CDR1 reads SQVTM; CDR2 reads ANQGSEA. With V trimmed by 2 bases and J by 0 bases, 1 base remained unmatched. The CDR3 extends over 15 amino acids. CDR3 amino acids: CSVEIAGANTGELFF. The CDR3 nucleotides read TGCAGCGTTGAAATAGCGGGAGCGAACACCGGGGAGCTGTTTTTT.

V and J are TRBV6-5 and TRBJ2-2; the D call may be TRBD1 or TRBD2 (6 bases each). This CDR3 is 15 amino acids long. Germline lookup yields CDR1 MNHEY and CDR2 SVGAGI. Between the trimmed V and J ends, which lost 2 bases and 3 bases, there was a span of 10 bases. The DNA of the CDR3 is TGTGCCAGCAGTTACGGGGGGCCCGACACCGGGGAGCTGTTTTTT. Translation: CASSYGGPDTGELFF.

This chain connects TRBV5-1 to TRBJ2-7; no definite D call. This CDR3 region has 12 residues. Trimming removed 0 bases from V and 3 bases from J, with 4 bases in between. From germline, CDR1 is SGHRS and CDR2 YFSETQ. CDR3: CASSLGGYEQYF. As DNA, the CDR3 is TGCGCCAGCAGCTTGGGTGGCTACGAGCAGTACTTC.

The CDR3 DNA reads TGTGCCAGCAGCCAGACAGGGCTTAACAATCAGCCCCAGCATTTT. Its protein product is CASSQTGLNNQPQHF. The rearrangement joins TRBV7-2 to TRBJ1-5, with TRBD1 identical over 7 bases. V lost 5 bases to trimming and J lost 3 bases; unmatched junction nucleotides: 7. This CDR3 has 15 residues. The germline gives CDR1 SGHTA, CDR2 FQGNSA.

The chain joins TRBV6-2 or TRBV6-3 to TRBJ2-3; 11 nucleotides line up with TRBD2. Germline V gives CDR1 MNHEY, CDR2 SVGEGT. The CDR3 is 17 amino acids. The junction had 8 bases not matched to a gene; V was cut back by 2 bases and J by 4 bases. The CDR3 region has the DNA TGTGCCAGCAGTTACGGGTTAGCGGGGGGGAAGCCAGATACGCAGTATTTT. Translated, it gives CASSYGLAGGKPDTQYF.

This rearrangement joins TRBV5-1 to TRBJ2-6; 7 bases line up with TRBD1. With 0 bases clipped from V and 2 bases from J, the junction kept 5 bases outside the gene matches. This CDR3 comprises 17 residues. Germline values: CDR1 SGHRS, CDR2 YFSETQ. The CDR3 nucleotides are TGCGCCAGCAGCTTGGGCGGACAGGCCCCTGGGGCCAACGTCCTGACTTTC. Its protein product is CASSLGGQAPGANVLTF.

This rearrangement joins TRBV11-2 to TRBJ2-1; possible D gene TRBD1, 6 bases. The CDR3 consists of 16 residues. V shed 4 bases and J shed 4 bases, with 17 bases lying between them. Germline CDR1 is SGHAT and CDR2 is FQNNGV. CDR3 in amino acids: CASSSIRTVNYNEQFF. The CDR3 coding sequence is TGTGCCAGCAGCTCGATACGGACAGTAAATTACAATGAGCAGTTCTTC.

Here the CDR3 DNA reads TGCGCCAGCAGGTACCGGCTCAGGAGTCGGAACACTGAAGCTTTCTTT. Residues: CASRYRLRSRNTEAFF. The chain links TRBV5-1 to TRBJ1-1; no clear D gene. CDR1 SGHRS and CDR2 YFSETQ come from the germline V gene. Trimming removed 5 bases at V and 1 base at J, with 18 bases between. This CDR3 contains 16 residues.

The V call is TRBV19, the J call TRBJ2-1; TRBD2 is a possible D gene (5 bases). The CDR3 spans 13 residues. The V end was cut by 3 bases, the J end by 4 bases, with 7 bases between. CDR1 and CDR2 from the germline V gene are LNHDA and SQIVND (reference sequence). The CDR3 region has the DNA TGTGCCAGTAGTATCCCGGGATACAATGAGCAGTTCTTC. Protein product: CASSIPGYNEQFF.

The J gene is TRBJ2-7, the V gene TRBV7-2, with 12 bases aligning to TRBD2. Germline V CDR1 and CDR2: SGHTA, FQGNSA. This CDR3 comprises 19 residues. J lost 2 bases, V lost 5 bases, and 16 bases had no gene match. In DNA form, the CDR3 reads TGTGCCAGCAGCCCCAATCGGCTAGCGGGGGGGCGCCGCCCCTACGAGCAGTACTTC. Its translation: CASSPNRLAGGRRPYEQYF.